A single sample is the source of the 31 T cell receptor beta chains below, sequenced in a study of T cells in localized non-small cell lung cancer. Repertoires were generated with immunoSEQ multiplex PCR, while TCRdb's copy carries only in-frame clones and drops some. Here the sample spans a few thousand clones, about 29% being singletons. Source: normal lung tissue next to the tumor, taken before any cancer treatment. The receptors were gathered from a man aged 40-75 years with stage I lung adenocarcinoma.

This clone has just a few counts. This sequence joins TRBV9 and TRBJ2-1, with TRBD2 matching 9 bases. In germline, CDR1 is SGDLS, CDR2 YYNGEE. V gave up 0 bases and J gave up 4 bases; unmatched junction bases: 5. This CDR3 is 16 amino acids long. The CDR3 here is CASSVGPAGGYNEQFF. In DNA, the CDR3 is TGTGCCAGCAGCGTAGGTCCAGCGGGGGGATACAATGAGCAGTTCTTC.

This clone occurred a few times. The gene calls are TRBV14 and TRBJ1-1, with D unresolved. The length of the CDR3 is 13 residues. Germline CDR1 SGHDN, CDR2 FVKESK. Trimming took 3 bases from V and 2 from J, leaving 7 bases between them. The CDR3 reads CASSQQRNTEAFF. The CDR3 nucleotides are TGTGCCAGCAGCCAGCAGAGAAACACTGAAGCTTTCTTT.

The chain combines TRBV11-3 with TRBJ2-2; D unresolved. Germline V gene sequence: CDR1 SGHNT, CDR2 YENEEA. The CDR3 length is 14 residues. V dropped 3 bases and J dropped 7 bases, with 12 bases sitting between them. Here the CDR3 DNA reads TGTGCCAGCAGCTTGGTGGCCCTGGGCGGGGAGCTGTTTTTT. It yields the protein CASSLVALGGELFF.

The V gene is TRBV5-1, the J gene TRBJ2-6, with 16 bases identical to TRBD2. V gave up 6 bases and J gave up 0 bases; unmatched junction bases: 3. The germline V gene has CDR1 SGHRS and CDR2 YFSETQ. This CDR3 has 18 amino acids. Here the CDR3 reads CASTGTSGGASGANVLTF. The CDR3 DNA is TGCGCCAGCACGGGGACTAGCGGGGGGGCCTCTGGGGCCAACGTCCTGACTTTC.

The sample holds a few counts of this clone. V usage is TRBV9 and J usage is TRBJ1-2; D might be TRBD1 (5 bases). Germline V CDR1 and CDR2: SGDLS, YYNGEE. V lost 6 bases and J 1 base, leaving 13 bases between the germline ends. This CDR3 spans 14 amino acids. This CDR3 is CASNQGQINYGYTF. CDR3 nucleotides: TGTGCCAGCAACCAAGGACAAATTAACTATGGCTACACCTTC. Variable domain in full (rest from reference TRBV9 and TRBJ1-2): DSGVTQTPKHLITATGQRVTLRCSPRSGDLSVYWYQQSLDQGLQFLIQYYNGEERAKGNILERFSAQQFPDLHSELNLSSLELGDSALYFCASNQGQINYGYTFGSGTRLTVV.

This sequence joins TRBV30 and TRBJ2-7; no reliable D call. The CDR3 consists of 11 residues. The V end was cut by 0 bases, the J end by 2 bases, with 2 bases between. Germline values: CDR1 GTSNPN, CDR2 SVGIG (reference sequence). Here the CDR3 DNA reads TGTGCCTGGAGTGTGACCTACGAGCAGTACTTC. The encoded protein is CAWSVTYEQYF.

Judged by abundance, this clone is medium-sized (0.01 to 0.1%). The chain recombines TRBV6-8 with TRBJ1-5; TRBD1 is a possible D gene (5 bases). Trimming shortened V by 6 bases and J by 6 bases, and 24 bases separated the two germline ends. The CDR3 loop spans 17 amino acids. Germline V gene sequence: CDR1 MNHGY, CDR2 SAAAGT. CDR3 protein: CASSSHQSGKRTQPQHF. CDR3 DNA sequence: TGTGCCAGCAGCTCCCATCAATCAGGGAAGAGGACTCAGCCCCAGCATTTT.

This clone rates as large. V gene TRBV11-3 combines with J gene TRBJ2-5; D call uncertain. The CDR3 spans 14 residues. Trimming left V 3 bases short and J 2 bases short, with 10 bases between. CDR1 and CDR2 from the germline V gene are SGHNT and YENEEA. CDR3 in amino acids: CASSLISRQETQYF. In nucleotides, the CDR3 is TGTGCCAGCAGCTTGATTTCCAGACAAGAGACCCAGTACTTC. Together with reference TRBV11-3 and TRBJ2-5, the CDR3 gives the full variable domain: EAGVVQSPRYKIIEKKQPVAFWCNPISGHNTLYWYLQNLGQGPELLIRYENEEAVDDSQLPKDRFSAERLKGVDSTLKIQPAELGDSAVYLCASSLISRQETQYFGPGTRLLVL.

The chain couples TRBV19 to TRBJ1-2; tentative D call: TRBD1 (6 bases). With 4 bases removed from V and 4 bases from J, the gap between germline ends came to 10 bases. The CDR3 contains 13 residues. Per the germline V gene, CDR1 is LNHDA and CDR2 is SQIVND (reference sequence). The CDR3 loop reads CASSTGDGYGYTF. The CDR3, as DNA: TGTGCCAGTAGTACAGGGGATGGCTATGGCTACACCTTC.

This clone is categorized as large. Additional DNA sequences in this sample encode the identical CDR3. CDR3 sequence reads: CASSPAAGTEAFF. The CDR3 nucleotides read TGTGCCAGCTCACCGGCGGCGGGCACTGAAGCTTTCTTT. The rearrangement joins TRBV18 to TRBJ1-1; D gene unclear. Germline loops: CDR1 KGHSH, CDR2 LQKENI. The germline V and J ends were trimmed by 3 bases and 4 bases, with 9 bases remaining between them. The CDR3 has 13 amino acids.

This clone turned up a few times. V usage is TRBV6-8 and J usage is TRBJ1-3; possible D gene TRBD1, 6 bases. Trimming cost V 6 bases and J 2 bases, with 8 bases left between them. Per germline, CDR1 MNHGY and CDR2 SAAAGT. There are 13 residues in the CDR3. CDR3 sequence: CASRGGPGNTIYF. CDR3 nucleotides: TGTGCCAGCAGGGGGGGGCCTGGAAACACCATATATTTT.

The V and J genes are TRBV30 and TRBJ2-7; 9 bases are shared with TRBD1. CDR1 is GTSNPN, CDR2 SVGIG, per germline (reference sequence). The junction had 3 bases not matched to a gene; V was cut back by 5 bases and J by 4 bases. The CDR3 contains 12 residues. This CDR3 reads CAWLQGAYEQYF. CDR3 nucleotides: TGTGCCTGGTTACAGGGGGCTTACGAGCAGTACTTC.

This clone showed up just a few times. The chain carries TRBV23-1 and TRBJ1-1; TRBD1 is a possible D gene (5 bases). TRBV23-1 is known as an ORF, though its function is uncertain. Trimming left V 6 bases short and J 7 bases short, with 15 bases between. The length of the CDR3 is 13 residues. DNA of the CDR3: TGCGCCAGCAGCTTGTCCAGGGAGGGTGAAGCTTTCTTT. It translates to CASSLSREGEAFF.

The chain's CDR3 is CASSPRTGGDTEAFF. The CDR3 DNA follows: TGTGCCAGCAGCCCCCGGACAGGGGGGGACACTGAAGCTTTCTTT. The chain employs TRBV9 and TRBJ1-1, with TRBD1 matching over 10 bases. Germline V gene lookup returns CDR1 SGDLS and CDR2 YYNGEE. The CDR3 spans 15 residues. Germline trimming cut 4 bases from V and 3 bases from J; bases unmatched to any gene: 6.

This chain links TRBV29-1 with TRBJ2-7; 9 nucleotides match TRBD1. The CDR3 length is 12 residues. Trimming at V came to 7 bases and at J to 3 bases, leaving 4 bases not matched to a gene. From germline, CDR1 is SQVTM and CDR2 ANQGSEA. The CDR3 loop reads CSASTGGYEQYF. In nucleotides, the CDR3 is TGCAGCGCTTCGACAGGGGGCTACGAGCAGTACTTC.

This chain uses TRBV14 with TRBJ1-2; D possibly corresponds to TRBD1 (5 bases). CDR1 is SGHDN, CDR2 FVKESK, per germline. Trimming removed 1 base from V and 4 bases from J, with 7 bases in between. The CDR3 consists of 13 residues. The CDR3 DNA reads TGTGCCAGCAGCCAAGGACAGCTCTATGGCTACACCTTC. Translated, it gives CASSQGQLYGYTF.

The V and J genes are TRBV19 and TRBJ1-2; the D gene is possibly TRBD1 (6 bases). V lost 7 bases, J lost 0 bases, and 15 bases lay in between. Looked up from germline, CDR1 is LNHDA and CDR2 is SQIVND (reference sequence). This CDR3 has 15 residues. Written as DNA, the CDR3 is TGTGCCAGTACTTATACGGGGGCCGCTAACTATGGCTACACCTTC. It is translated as CASTYTGAANYGYTF.

This chain's CDR3 is CASSLAGRAYEQYF. CDR3 in DNA: TGCGCCAGCAGCTTGGCCGGGAGGGCCTACGAGCAGTACTTC. V usage is TRBV5-1 and J usage is TRBJ2-7, with 8 bases identical to TRBD2. The CDR3 consists of 14 residues. Trimming removed 0 bases from V and 2 bases from J; junction bases left unmatched: 1. Germline lookup yields CDR1 SGHRS and CDR2 YFSETQ.

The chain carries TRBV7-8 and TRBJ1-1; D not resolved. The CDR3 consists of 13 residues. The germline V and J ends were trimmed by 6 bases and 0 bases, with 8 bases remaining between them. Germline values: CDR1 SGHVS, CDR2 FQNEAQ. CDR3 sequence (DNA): TGTGCCAGCAGAGAGACTTTGAACACTGAAGCTTTCTTT. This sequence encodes CASRETLNTEAFF.

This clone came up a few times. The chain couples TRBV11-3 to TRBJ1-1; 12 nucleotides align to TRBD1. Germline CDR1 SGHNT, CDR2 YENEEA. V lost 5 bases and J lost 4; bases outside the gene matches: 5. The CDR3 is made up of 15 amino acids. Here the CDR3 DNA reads TGTGCCAGCAGCCAGGGACAGGGGGCGAGCACTGAAGCTTTCTTT. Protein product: CASSQGQGASTEAFF.

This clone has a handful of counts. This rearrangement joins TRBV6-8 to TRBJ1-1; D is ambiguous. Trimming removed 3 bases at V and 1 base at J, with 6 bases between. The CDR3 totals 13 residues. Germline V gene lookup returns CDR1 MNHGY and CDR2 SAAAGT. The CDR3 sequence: CASSYTGNTEAFF. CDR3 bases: TGTGCCAGCAGTTATACGGGGAACACTGAAGCTTTCTTT.

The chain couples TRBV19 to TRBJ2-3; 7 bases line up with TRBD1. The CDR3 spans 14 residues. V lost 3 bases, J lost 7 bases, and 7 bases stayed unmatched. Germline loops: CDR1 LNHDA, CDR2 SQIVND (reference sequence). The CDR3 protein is CASSMAGGAYTQYF. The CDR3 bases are TGTGCCAGTAGTATGGCAGGGGGTGCGTATACGCAGTATTTT. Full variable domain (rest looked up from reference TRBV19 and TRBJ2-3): DGGITQSPKYLFRKEGQNVTLSCEQNLNHDAMYWYRQDPGQGLRLIYYSQIVNDFQKGDIAEGYSVSREKKESFPLTVTSAQKNPTAFYLCASSMAGGAYTQYFGPGTRLTVL.

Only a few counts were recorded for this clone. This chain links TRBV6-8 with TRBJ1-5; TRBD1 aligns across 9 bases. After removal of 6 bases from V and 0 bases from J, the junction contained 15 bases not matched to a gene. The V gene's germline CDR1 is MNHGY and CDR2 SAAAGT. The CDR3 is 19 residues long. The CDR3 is CASSGDRVRVNYSNQPQHF. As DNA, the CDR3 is TGTGCCAGCAGCGGGGACAGGGTCCGAGTAAATTATAGCAATCAGCCCCAGCATTTT.

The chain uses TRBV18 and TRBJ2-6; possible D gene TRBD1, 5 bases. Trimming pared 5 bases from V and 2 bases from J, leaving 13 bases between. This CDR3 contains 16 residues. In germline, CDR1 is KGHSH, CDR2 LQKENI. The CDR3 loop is CASSTTRAPGANVLTF. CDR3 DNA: TGTGCCAGCTCAACTACCAGGGCACCTGGGGCCAACGTCCTGACTTTC.

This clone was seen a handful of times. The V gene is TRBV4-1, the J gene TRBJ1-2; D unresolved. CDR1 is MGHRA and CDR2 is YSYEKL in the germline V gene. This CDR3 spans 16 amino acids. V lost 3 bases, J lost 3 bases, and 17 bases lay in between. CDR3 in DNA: TGCGCCAGCAGCCACCGCCCCCCTGATGGGTACTATGGCTACACCTTC. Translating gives CASSHRPPDGYYGYTF.

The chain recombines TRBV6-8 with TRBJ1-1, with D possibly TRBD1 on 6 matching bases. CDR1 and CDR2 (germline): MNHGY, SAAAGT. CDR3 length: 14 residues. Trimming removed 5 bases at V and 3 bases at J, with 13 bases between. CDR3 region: CASSIGGPYTEAFF. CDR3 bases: TGTGCCAGCAGTATCGGGGGCCCTTACACTGAAGCTTTCTTT.

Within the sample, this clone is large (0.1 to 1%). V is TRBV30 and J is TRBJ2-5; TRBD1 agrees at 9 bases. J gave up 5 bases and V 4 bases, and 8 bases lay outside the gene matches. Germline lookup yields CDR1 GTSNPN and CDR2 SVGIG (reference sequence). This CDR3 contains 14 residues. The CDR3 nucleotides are TGTGCCTGGACCAGGACAGGGGTTAGGGAGACCCAGTACTTC. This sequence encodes CAWTRTGVRETQYF.

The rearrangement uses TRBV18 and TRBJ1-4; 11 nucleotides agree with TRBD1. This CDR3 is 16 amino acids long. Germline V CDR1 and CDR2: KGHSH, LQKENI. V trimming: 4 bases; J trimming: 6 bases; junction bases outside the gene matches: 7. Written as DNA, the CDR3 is TGTGCCAGCTCACACAAACCGGGACAGGGGGATGAAAAACTGTTTTTT. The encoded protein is CASSHKPGQGDEKLFF.

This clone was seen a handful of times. CDR3 residues: CSVELPSSYEQYF. CDR3 DNA sequence: TGCAGCGTTGAACTACCTAGCTCCTACGAGCAGTACTTC. This chain joins TRBV29-1 and TRBJ2-7; D ambiguous. V lost 2 bases and J lost 0, with 8 bases in between. The CDR3 is 13 residues long. Germline CDR1 and CDR2: SQVTM and ANQGSEA.

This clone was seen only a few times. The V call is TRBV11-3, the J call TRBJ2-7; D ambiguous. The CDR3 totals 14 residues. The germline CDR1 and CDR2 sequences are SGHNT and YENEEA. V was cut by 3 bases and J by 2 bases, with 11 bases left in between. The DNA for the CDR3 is TGTGCCAGCAGCTTGTCGGCCGGTCCCTACGAGCAGTACTTC. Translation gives CASSLSAGPYEQYF.

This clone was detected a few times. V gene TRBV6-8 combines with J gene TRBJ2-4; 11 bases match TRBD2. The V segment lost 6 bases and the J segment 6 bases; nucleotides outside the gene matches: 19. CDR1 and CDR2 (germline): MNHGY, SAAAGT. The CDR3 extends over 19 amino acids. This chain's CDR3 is CASRPSFLAGGPWGNIQYF. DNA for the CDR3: TGTGCCAGCAGACCTTCTTTTCTAGCGGGGGGCCCGTGGGGAAACATTCAGTACTTC.